These 32 T cell receptor beta chains were sequenced from one sample in a study of cytomegalovirus exposure and HLA in healthy donors. Produced via immunoSEQ multiplex PCR; TCRdb's table is partial and in-frame only. The repertoire includes 150,000 to 200,000 clones, roughly 88% of them detected once, and roughly 1.5% sits in the top ten. The specimen was PBMCs. These receptors came from a woman aged 18 to 35 in good health and CMV-seronegative.

V and J are TRBV6-1 and TRBJ1-1; the match to TRBD1 covers 8 bases. Germline V gives CDR1 MNHNS, CDR2 SASEGT. J was trimmed by 5 bases and V by 3 bases; bases with no gene match: 5. The CDR3 is made up of 14 amino acids. The CDR3 nucleotides read TGTGCCAGCAGTGACAGGGGGCGGAGGACTGAAGCTTTCTTT. This codes for CASSDRGRRTEAFF.

Comment on this clone: The junction and the germline gene differ at one end; a read error may be behind it. The genes are TRBV4-1 and TRBJ2-2; 7 bases fit TRBD1. CDR1 and CDR2 from the germline V gene are MGHRA and YSYEKL. The CDR3 sequence is 17 residues long. As DNA, the CDR3 is TGCGCCAGCAGACAAGTACTCGGGACAGAGAACACCGGGGAGCTGTTTTTT. It yields the protein CASRQVLGTENTGELFF.

This sequence joins TRBV27 and TRBJ2-5; tentatively, D is TRBD1 (8 bases). The germline V gene has CDR1 MNHEY and CDR2 SMNVEV (reference sequence). CDR3 length: 17 amino acids. V lost 5 bases and J 3 bases, leaving 22 bases between the germline ends. CDR3 residues: CASSPYRRTGGEETQYF. CDR3 in DNA: TGTGCCAGCAGTCCCTATAGGCGAACAGGGGGGGAAGAGACCCAGTACTTC.

This chain connects TRBV6-5 to TRBJ1-2; TRBD1 matches 8 bases. With 6 bases clipped from V and 2 bases from J, the junction kept 8 bases outside the gene matches. This CDR3 is built from 15 residues. Germline V gene sequence: CDR1 MNHEY, CDR2 SVGAGI. The CDR3 sequence: CASRTRTGRNYGYTF. The CDR3 bases are TGTGCCAGCAGGACCAGGACAGGGAGAAACTATGGCTACACCTTC.

This chain connects TRBV10-3 to TRBJ2-2, with 7 bases identical to TRBD1. V dropped 6 bases and J dropped 1; count of bases not matched to a gene: 5. The CDR3 is 15 amino acids. CDR1 ENHRY and CDR2 SYGVKD come from the germline V gene. The CDR3: CAISRGTGNTGELFF. In nucleotides, the CDR3 is TGTGCCATCAGCAGGGGGACGGGGAACACCGGGGAGCTGTTTTTT.

This chain connects TRBV4-2 to TRBJ1-1; 8 nucleotides align to TRBD1. The V and J ends lost 2 bases and 4 bases, in that order; junction bases with no gene match: 6. Germline V gene lookup returns CDR1 LGHNA and CDR2 YNFKEQ. This CDR3 region has 15 residues. The CDR3 DNA follows: TGTGCCAGCAGCCAACGACAGGGGCTTTTCACTGAAGCTTTCTTT. Translating it yields CASSQRQGLFTEAFF.

V usage is TRBV10-3 and J usage is TRBJ2-7; D possibly corresponds to TRBD2 (5 bases). The length of the CDR3 is 15 residues. Per the germline V gene, CDR1 is ENHRY and CDR2 is SYGVKD. Trimming cost V 1 base and J 0 bases, with 10 bases left between them. CDR3 nucleotide sequence: TGTGCCATCAGTGAGTGGAAAGGGAGCTCCTACGAGCAGTACTTC. It translates to CAISEWKGSSYEQYF.

The V gene is TRBV6-1, the J gene TRBJ2-1; 11 bases map to TRBD2. With V trimmed by 3 bases and J by 7 bases, 8 bases remained unmatched. The V gene's germline CDR1 is MNHNS and CDR2 SASEGT. This CDR3 region has 16 residues. CDR3 loop: CASSEALAGVGNEQFF. CDR3 sequence (DNA): TGTGCCAGCAGTGAGGCACTAGCGGGAGTAGGGAATGAGCAGTTCTTC.

The V and J genes are TRBV4-1 and TRBJ1-3; TRBD1 matches 8 bases. Trimming took 4 bases from V and 0 from J; bases not matched to a gene: 11. CDR1 is MGHRA and CDR2 is YSYEKL in the germline V gene. The CDR3 extends over 18 amino acids. CDR3 protein: CASSRRPGQEVSGNTIYF. In DNA form, the CDR3 reads TGCGCCAGCAGCCGCAGACCGGGACAGGAGGTCTCTGGAAACACCATATATTTT.

The chain employs TRBV11-2 and TRBJ2-6; 9 nucleotides match TRBD1. Trimming cost V 5 bases and J 0 bases; bases outside gene matches: 5. Germline V lookup: CDR1 SGHAT, CDR2 FQNNGV. CDR3 length: 17 residues. CDR3 nucleotides: TGTGCCAGCAGCCCGCCGACAGGGGGCTCTGGGGCCAACGTCCTGACTTTC. Protein sequence: CASSPPTGGSGANVLTF.

The J gene is TRBJ1-2, the V gene TRBV7-6; 7 bases are shared with TRBD1. Trimming at V came to 5 bases and at J to 3 bases, leaving 3 bases not matched to a gene. This CDR3 is 13 amino acids long. The germline gives CDR1 SGHVS, CDR2 FNYEAQ. This CDR3 is CASSTRGHYGYTF. DNA of the CDR3: TGTGCCAGCAGCACAAGGGGGCACTATGGCTACACCTTC.

This rearrangement joins TRBV7-2 to TRBJ2-7; D is unresolved. V was pared by 3 bases and J by 4 bases, with 4 bases between. The length of the CDR3 is 11 residues. The germline V gene encodes CDR1 SGHTA and CDR2 FQGNSA. The CDR3 nucleotides read TGTGCCAGCAGCTTTATGTACGAGCAGTACTTC. Translation gives CASSFMYEQYF.

The chain recombines TRBV6-1 with TRBJ2-5; D possibly corresponds to TRBD2 (5 bases). V was clipped by 4 bases and J by 2 bases, with 17 bases between them. Germline CDR1 reads MNHNS; CDR2 reads SASEGT. There are 16 residues in the CDR3. The CDR3 sequence: CASSAGSPQSQETQYF. The DNA for the CDR3 is TGTGCCAGCAGTGCGGGGAGTCCCCAATCTCAAGAGACCCAGTACTTC.

The chain combines TRBV4-2 with TRBJ1-3, with a possible D match to TRBD1 (6 bases). The germline V gene encodes CDR1 LGHNA and CDR2 YNFKEQ. Trimming left V 6 bases short and J 3 bases short, with 12 bases between. The CDR3 totals 14 residues. CDR3 bases: TGTGCCAGCAGTGTAGGGGGTCTTGGAAACACCATATATTTT. Amino acid sequence: CASSVGGLGNTIYF.

The gene calls are TRBV18 and TRBJ2-1; D possibly corresponds to TRBD1 (6 bases). The ends were cut back, 11 bases at V and 5 bases at J, with 16 bases in the middle. In germline, CDR1 is KGHSH, CDR2 LQKENI. The CDR3 spans 13 residues. The CDR3 bases are TGTGCCGGGACGAGACAGGCACACAATGAGCAGTTCTTC. Amino acids: CAGTRQAHNEQFF.

The chain uses TRBV12-5 and TRBJ2-1; 8 bases match TRBD2. This CDR3 is built from 15 residues. Germline V lookup: CDR1 LGHNT, CDR2 FRNRAP. V was clipped by 9 bases and J by 0 bases; unmatched bases: 7. The CDR3 loop is CARGSSGSSYNEQFF. CDR3 nucleotides: TGTGCTAGGGGCTCTAGCGGGTCCTCCTACAATGAGCAGTTCTTC.

The chain uses TRBV6-4 and TRBJ2-1; 14 bases are a match to TRBD2. Germline V gene data show CDR1 as MRHNA and CDR2 as SNTAGT. J gave up 6 bases and V 5 bases, and 3 bases lay outside the gene matches. This CDR3 region has 15 residues. The CDR3 is CASSPTSGGANEQFF. The CDR3 coding sequence is TGTGCCAGCAGTCCGACTAGCGGGGGGGCCAATGAGCAGTTCTTC.

This chain uses TRBV19 with TRBJ2-7, with D tentatively TRBD1 (6 bases). This CDR3 spans 12 amino acids. CDR1 and CDR2 (germline): LNHDA, SQIVND (reference sequence). CDR3 sequence (DNA): TGTGCTACCGGGACATCTTTTTACGAGCAGTACTTC. This codes for CATGTSFYEQYF.

The chain couples TRBV4-1 to TRBJ2-2, with 7 nucleotides matching TRBD1. The CDR3 loop spans 14 amino acids. Germline CDR1 MGHRA, CDR2 YSYEKL. Trimming removed 8 bases from V and 6 bases from J; junction bases left unmatched: 9. In nucleotides, the CDR3 is TGCGCCAGCGGCTCGACAGGGAAAGCCGGGGAGCTGTTTTTT. Its protein is CASGSTGKAGELFF.

The chain has TRBV27 and TRBJ2-6; 8 bases match TRBD1. J was trimmed by 1 base and V by 6 bases; bases with no gene match: 2. This CDR3 contains 15 residues. CDR1 is MNHEY and CDR2 is SMNVEV in the germline V gene (reference sequence). Here the CDR3 DNA reads TGTGCCAGCAGACGACAGGGGTCTGGGGCCAACGTCCTGACTTTC. It codes for CASRRQGSGANVLTF.

This clone was counted between two and nine times. The rearrangement links TRBV4-1 to TRBJ1-2; D might be TRBD1 (6 bases). V dropped 2 bases and J dropped 5 bases, with 24 bases sitting between them. The germline V gene has CDR1 MGHRA and CDR2 YSYEKL. This CDR3 has 18 amino acids. The CDR3 nucleotides are TGCGCCAGCAGCCAATTACAGGGTAAAGCCTACCATAGTTATGGCTACACCTTC. Encoded protein: CASSQLQGKAYHSYGYTF.

This rearrangement joins TRBV7-6 to TRBJ2-7; the match to TRBD1 covers 9 bases. CDR1 and CDR2 (germline): SGHVS, FNYEAQ. The CDR3 consists of 17 residues. V trimming: 1 base; J trimming: 7 bases; junction bases outside the gene matches: 14. This CDR3 is CASSLGNHPGQGPEQYF. The CDR3 DNA reads TGTGCCAGCAGCTTAGGGAATCATCCGGGACAGGGCCCGGAGCAGTACTTC.

This sequence joins TRBV19 and TRBJ1-5; 7 nucleotides line up with TRBD1. Germline CDR1 and CDR2: LNHDA and SQIVND (reference sequence). V was clipped by 6 bases and J by 5 bases; unmatched bases: 4. The CDR3 is 13 amino acids. This chain's CDR3 is CASSPTGDQPQHF. DNA for the CDR3: TGTGCCAGTAGCCCTACAGGGGATCAGCCCCAGCATTTT.

V and J are TRBV10-3 and TRBJ2-7; possibly TRBD1 for D (5 bases). The germline CDR1 and CDR2 sequences are ENHRY and SYGVKD. The CDR3 is 12 residues long. V was clipped by 8 bases and J by 2 bases, with 10 bases between them. CDR3 in DNA: TGTGCCATCGGGGCCACAGCCTACGAGCAGTACTTC. It yields the protein CAIGATAYEQYF.

This rearrangement joins TRBV29-1 to TRBJ2-1, with no clear D. Germline V CDR1 and CDR2: SQVTM, ANQGSEA. With 2 bases removed from V and 0 bases from J, the gap between germline ends came to 14 bases. This CDR3 comprises 16 residues. The CDR3 sequence is CSVEQPVRSSYNEQFF. For the CDR3, the DNA is TGCAGCGTTGAACAACCTGTAAGGAGCTCCTACAATGAGCAGTTCTTC.

V and J are TRBV5-4 and TRBJ1-3; TRBD1 aligns across 7 bases. With V trimmed by 4 bases and J by 0 bases, 4 bases remained unmatched. Germline values: CDR1 SGHNT, CDR2 YYREEE (reference sequence). This CDR3 region has 15 residues. CDR3 in amino acids: CASSAGQYSGNTIYF. The CDR3 DNA is TGTGCCAGCAGCGCGGGACAGTACTCTGGAAACACCATATATTTT.

This chain uses TRBV6-1 with TRBJ2-7; 7 bases are a match to TRBD1. CDR1 and CDR2 (germline): MNHNS, SASEGT. With V trimmed by 8 bases and J by 1 base, 11 bases remained unmatched. The CDR3 totals 15 residues. CDR3 sequence (DNA): TGTGCCAGCCTTCCGGAAGAGGGACAGTCCTACGAGCAGTACTTC. This encodes CASLPEEGQSYEQYF.

This chain uses TRBV30 with TRBJ1-3; tentatively, D is TRBD1 (5 bases). This CDR3 region has 14 residues. CDR1 GTSNPN and CDR2 SVGIG come from the germline V gene (reference sequence). V was pared by 0 bases and J by 4 bases, with 10 bases between. The CDR3 loop is CAWSVQSGGNTIYF. For the CDR3, the DNA is TGTGCCTGGAGTGTACAGTCAGGGGGAAACACCATATATTTT. Drawing the rest from reference TRBV30 and TRBJ1-3, the complete variable domain is SQTIHQWPATLVQPVGSPLSLECTVEGTSNPNLYWYRQAAGRGLQLLFYSVGIGQISSEVPQNLSASRPQDRQFILSSKKLLLSDSGFYLCAWSVQSGGNTIYFGEGSWLTVV.

This sequence joins TRBV29-1 and TRBJ2-3, with D maybe TRBD1 (6 bases). Germline V CDR1 and CDR2: SQVTM, ANQGSEA. The CDR3 has 11 amino acids. V was shortened by 5 bases and J by 5 bases, with 8 bases between the two germline ends. Written as DNA, the CDR3 is TGCAGCGTTTCCAGGGGAGATACGCAGTATTTT. This encodes CSVSRGDTQYF.

This rearrangement joins TRBV29-1 to TRBJ2-2; 7 positions agree with TRBD2. This CDR3 is built from 14 residues. CDR1 is SQVTM, CDR2 ANQGSEA, per germline. V was pared by 4 bases and J by 5 bases, with 7 bases of the junction left unmatched. The chain's CDR3 is CSVVAGAPTGELFF. CDR3 in DNA: TGCAGCGTTGTCGCGGGAGCCCCGACCGGGGAGCTGTTTTTT.

This clone was counted once. V and J are TRBV6-6 and TRBJ2-2; 9 bases line up with TRBD1. There are 16 residues in the CDR3. V shed 7 bases, J shed 4 bases, and the junction held 10 bases outside the gene matches. Germline assignment: CDR1 MNHNY and CDR2 SVGAGI (reference sequence). For the CDR3, the DNA is TGTGCCAGCACCAGAGGGACAGGGCGGACCACCGGGGAGCTGTTTTTT. It codes for CASTRGTGRTTGELFF.

V and J are TRBV5-6 and TRBJ1-2, with D possibly being TRBD1 (6 bases). V lost 5 bases and J lost 3, with 14 bases in between. Germline V gene lookup returns CDR1 SGHDT and CDR2 YYEEEE. The CDR3 loop spans 14 amino acids. CDR3 sequence reads: CASSWAGGHYGYTF. CDR3 coding DNA: TGTGCCAGCAGTTGGGCGGGGGGGCACTATGGCTACACCTTC.